This TCR beta chain is drawn from a study of cytomegalovirus exposure and HLA in healthy donors. About this clone: Its antigen is not identified.

Only in-frame clones appear in the TCRdb table, and some are missing; sequencing was by immunoSEQ multiplex PCR. Of tens of thousands of clones in the sample, 95% to 97% were seen once. Study-level points and caveats: In vitro confirmation showed a few CMV-associated chains to be CMV antigen specific. Listed as cytomegalovirus-associated were 150 to 200 TCR beta chains. Some public TCRs appeared in many individuals, while most sequences were rare. With high specificity and sensitivity, the classifier reportedly diagnosed cytomegalovirus status.

The sample comprised PBMCs. This receptor was identified in a man aged 30-40 years in good health and CMV-seropositive.

This CDR3 reads CASIWSTGFRDGYTF. In DNA, the CDR3 is TGTGCCAGCATTTGGTCGACAGGGTTTCGGGATGGCTACACCTTC. This sequence joins TRBV6-1 and TRBJ1-2; TRBD1 aligns across 7 bases. The germline V gene encodes CDR1 MNHNS and CDR2 SASEGT. This CDR3 is built from 15 residues. V shed 7 bases and J 6 bases; nucleotides not matched to a gene: 14.